These 15 T cell receptor beta chains originate from one sample sequenced in a study of T-cell memory formation after mild COVID-19. TCRdb fed the 5' RACE reads into MiXCR, producing one record per CDR3 protein. The table records about 560,000 distinct CDR3 sequences, 17% of them present only once. Sequencing was done on a sample of PBMCs or a T cell subset sorted from them (not recorded which). These receptors were taken from an adult woman who had mild COVID-19 (a few samples of this study predate the infection). Cell type and time point are not known.

In its sample, this clonotype was seen a few times. The V and J genes are TRBV6-5 and TRBJ1-6; D unclear. Germline CDR1 reads MNHEY; CDR2 reads SVGAGI. The CDR3 length is 13 residues. Trimming took off 2 bases at V and 10 bases at J, with 9 bases between the two ends. This chain's CDR3 is CASSYGGPSPLHF. CDR3 DNA sequence: TGTGCCAGCAGTTACGGAGGCCCCTCACCCCTCCACTTT.

This clonotype was seen a handful of times. The rearrangement joins TRBV6-4 to TRBJ2-5; D is perhaps TRBD1 (6 bases). Trimming removed 11 bases from V and 7 bases from J, with 20 bases in between. Germline values: CDR1 MRHNA, CDR2 SNTAGT. The CDR3 spans 13 residues. CDR3 DNA: TGTGCCGGACGCAAGGAGACAGGCTTGACCCAGTACTTC. This gives the protein CAGRKETGLTQYF.

The chain joins TRBV20-1 to TRBJ2-7; the D is unclear. Germline loops: CDR1 DFQATT, CDR2 SNEGSKA (reference sequence). V lost 2 bases and J lost 2, with 16 bases in between. The CDR3 runs 15 residues. CDR3 amino acids: CSARLPGTPTYEQYF. DNA for the CDR3: TGCAGTGCTAGACTTCCCGGCACCCCAACCTACGAGCAGTACTTC.

In this sample, this clonotype turned up a few times. The rearrangement links TRBV12-3 or TRBV12-4 to TRBJ1-5; no reliable D call. This CDR3 comprises 12 residues. CDR3 residues: CATTSGNQPQHF. DNA of the CDR3: TGTGCGACCACCTCTGGCAATCAGCCCCAGCATTTT.

The chain carries TRBV29-1 and TRBJ2-1; perhaps TRBD2 as D (6 bases). V shed 3 bases and J shed 5 bases, with 17 bases lying between them. Germline assignment: CDR1 SQVTM and CDR2 ANQGSEA. CDR3 length: 15 residues. Written as DNA, the CDR3 is TGCAGCGTTGACGGCCTGGCTAGCGCCGACAATGAGCAGTTCTTC. This codes for CSVDGLASADNEQFF.

This clonotype appeared a few times. The chain joins TRBV13 to TRBJ2-5; D is perhaps TRBD2 (5 bases). Deletions cut 1 base from V and 0 bases from J, with 9 bases between. This CDR3 region has 15 residues. Per germline, CDR1 PRHDT and CDR2 FYEKMQ (reference sequence). The chain's CDR3 is CASSLELGDQETQYF. The CDR3 DNA sequence: TGTGCCAGCAGCTTAGAATTGGGAGACCAAGAGACCCAGTACTTC.

The CDR3 DNA follows: TGTGCCAGCAGTCCTTGGACTAGCGGGAGGGAAGATACGCAGTATTTT. It is translated as CASSPWTSGREDTQYF. The chain uses TRBV6-1 and TRBJ2-3, with 15 bases lining up with TRBD2. V dropped 5 bases and J dropped 5; count of bases not matched to a gene: 5. Germline V gene data show CDR1 as MNHNS and CDR2 as SASEGT. This CDR3 is 16 amino acids long.

V and J are TRBV6-5 and TRBJ2-7, with D perhaps TRBD2 (6 bases). Germline V gene data show CDR1 as MNHEY and CDR2 as SVGAGI. This CDR3 spans 14 amino acids. V lost 3 bases, J lost 2 bases, and 11 bases lay in between. CDR3 in amino acids: CASSYDGGTYEQYF. The CDR3 DNA sequence: TGTGCCAGCAGTTATGACGGGGGTACCTACGAGCAGTACTTC.

This chain joins TRBV9 and TRBJ1-4; 9 nucleotides line up with TRBD1. The CDR3 is made up of 15 amino acids. Losses at the gene ends were 2 bases for V and 6 bases for J; bases not matched to a gene: 5. Per the germline V gene, CDR1 is SGDLS and CDR2 is YYNGEE. CDR3 coding DNA: TGTGCCAGCAGCGTCGTGGACAGGGGACATGAAAAACTGTTTTTT. It specifies CASSVVDRGHEKLFF.

The sample holds a few counts of this clonotype. The V gene is TRBV4-1, the J gene TRBJ1-2, with TRBD1 matching over 9 bases. Germline assignment: CDR1 MGHRA and CDR2 YSYEKL. The trim removed 3 bases at V and 5 bases at J, leaving 4 bases unmatched. The CDR3 contains 14 residues. The CDR3 spells CASSQGTGTYGYTF. The CDR3 bases are TGCGCCAGCAGCCAGGGGACAGGGACGTATGGCTACACCTTC.

This chain connects TRBV25-1 to TRBJ2-1; D remains unclear. Germline values: CDR1 MGHDK, CDR2 SYGVNS. The CDR3 runs to 12 residues. V was clipped by 6 bases and J by 5 bases, with 8 bases between them. The CDR3 protein is CASRQGHNEQFF. The CDR3 bases are TGTGCCAGCAGACAAGGGCACAATGAGCAGTTCTTC.

This clonotype occurred a few times. This chain uses TRBV3-1 with TRBJ2-2; D is uncertain. This CDR3 is 14 amino acids long. Trimming left V 5 bases short and J 1 base short, with 8 bases between. Germline-derived CDR1 and CDR2 are LGHDT and YNNKEL (reference sequence). The CDR3 DNA reads as TGTGCCAGCAGCTCATATCTGAACACCGGGGAGCTGTTTTTT. This sequence encodes CASSSYLNTGELFF.

The chain employs TRBV28 and TRBJ2-1; TRBD2 matches 8 bases. CDR1 MDHEN and CDR2 SYDVKM come from the germline V gene. CDR3 length: 14 residues. V was clipped by 6 bases and J by 8 bases; unmatched bases: 9. CDR3 in DNA: TGTGCCAGCAGCATACCGGGACTAGAGGATGAGCAGTTCTTC. This gives the protein CASSIPGLEDEQFF.

This clonotype has a handful of counts. The CDR3 reads CAWRFPGTLGLSGNTIYF. Written as DNA, the CDR3 is TGTGCCTGGAGGTTCCCCGGGACACTCGGCCTCTCTGGAAACACCATATATTTT. J is TRBJ1-3 and V is TRBV30, with D possibly matching TRBD1 (6 bases). V shed 3 bases and J shed 0 bases, with 21 bases lying between them. Germline loops: CDR1 GTSNPN, CDR2 SVGIG (reference sequence). The CDR3 extends over 18 amino acids.

The table lists this clonotype with a few counts. This chain links TRBV7-6 with TRBJ1-5, with no clear D. Per the germline V gene, CDR1 is SGHVS and CDR2 is FNYEAQ. The CDR3 is made up of 13 amino acids. The V end lost 5 bases, the J end lost 14 bases, and 19 bases lay between the germline ends. The CDR3 loop reads CASSLNGSSRKHF. The CDR3 DNA reads as TGTGCCAGCAGCCTTAATGGCAGTAGCCGAAAGCATTTT.